This T cell receptor beta chain is from a study of blood T cell repertoires in COVID-19. Germline CDR1 is MDHEN and CDR2 is SYDVKM. Trimming left V 5 bases short and J 0 bases short, with 13 bases between. This CDR3 contains 15 residues. TCRdb's copy holds only in-frame clones and misses some; the assay was immunoSEQ multiplex PCR. The table records approximately 530,000 clones, roughly 91% of them present only once. Seattle's enrolled individuals joined amid active infection and were then monitored longitudinally. The sequence was collected from a woman between 45 and 65 years old with COVID-19, enrolled during active disease. The chain couples TRBV28 to TRBJ1-2, with unresolved D. Sequencing was performed on peripheral blood. CDR3 DNA sequence: TGTGCCAGCAGTATCGTTGGGAGTACTAACTATGGCTACACCTTC. This encodes CASSIVGSTNYGYTF.